This T cell receptor (beta chain) was captured in a study of CD8 T cells in Susac syndrome. Of note for this clonotype: What it recognizes is unknown.

Whole-study results and caveats: The study's TCR sequencing and HLA analysis covered a relatively small number of individuals, and the study acknowledged this.

Reverse transcription of about 0.45 to 1 ug RNA was carried out with random hexamers. TCR beta CDR3 was amplified by immunoSEQ covering 54 Vbeta and 13 Jbeta. MiXCR was run by TCRdb on the immunoSEQ multiplex PCR reads, yielding one entry per CDR3 protein. The sample has hundreds of thousands of distinct CDR3 sequences, 95% seen once; the top ten hold 0.082%. The germline CDR1 and CDR2 sequences are MGHRA and YSYEKL. The ends lost 5 bases at V and 7 bases at J; junction bases unmatched: 10. This CDR3 contains 15 residues. Sequencing of TCR beta drew on CD8+ and CD4+ T cells from blood. Material for sequencing was CD4+ T cells from PBMCs. The genes are TRBV4-1 and TRBJ2-2; 7 bases are shared with TRBD2. The receptor was derived from a human donor with multiple sclerosis. The CDR3 here is CASSRNQGGIGELFF. Here the CDR3 DNA reads TGCGCCAGCAGCAGGAACCAGGGAGGGATCGGGGAGCTGTTTTTT.